The 2 T cell receptor beta chains below were found in one sample sequenced in a study of beta chain features in type 1 diabetes. Their recognized antigens are unknown. Overall study results and limits: TCRB CDR3s from Type 1 diabetes patients were moderately but significantly shorter in all four CD4+ subsets.

The study reverse transcribed the entire isolated RNA, so it sequenced expressed TCRB transcripts. Sequencing used immunoSEQ multiplex PCR; TCRdb keeps in-frame clones, though not all of them. The sample yields 250,000 to 300,000 clones, roughly 25% seen once. The source material was naive CD4+ T cells from blood. These receptors were taken from a woman younger than 45 with type 1 diabetes.

This clone occurred a few times. CDR3 in DNA: TGCGCCAGCAGCTTGGGCGCAGGGGGACAGCCCCAGCATTTT. Encoded protein: CASSLGAGGQPQHF. The genes are TRBV5-1 and TRBJ1-5; 7 nucleotides align to TRBD1. V trimming: 0 bases; J trimming: 7 bases; junction bases outside the gene matches: 4. Germline V gene sequence: CDR1 SGHRS, CDR2 YFSETQ. The CDR3 spans 14 residues.

The rearrangement joins TRBV30 to TRBJ2-3; D perhaps matches TRBD2 (5 bases). This CDR3 region has 14 residues. Germline V lookup: CDR1 GTSNPN, CDR2 SVGIG (reference sequence). V was cut by 5 bases and J by 1 base, with 13 bases left in between. The CDR3 DNA reads as TGTGCCTGGTTACCGGGGTCGGGCACAGATACGCAGTATTTT. This sequence encodes CAWLPGSGTDTQYF.